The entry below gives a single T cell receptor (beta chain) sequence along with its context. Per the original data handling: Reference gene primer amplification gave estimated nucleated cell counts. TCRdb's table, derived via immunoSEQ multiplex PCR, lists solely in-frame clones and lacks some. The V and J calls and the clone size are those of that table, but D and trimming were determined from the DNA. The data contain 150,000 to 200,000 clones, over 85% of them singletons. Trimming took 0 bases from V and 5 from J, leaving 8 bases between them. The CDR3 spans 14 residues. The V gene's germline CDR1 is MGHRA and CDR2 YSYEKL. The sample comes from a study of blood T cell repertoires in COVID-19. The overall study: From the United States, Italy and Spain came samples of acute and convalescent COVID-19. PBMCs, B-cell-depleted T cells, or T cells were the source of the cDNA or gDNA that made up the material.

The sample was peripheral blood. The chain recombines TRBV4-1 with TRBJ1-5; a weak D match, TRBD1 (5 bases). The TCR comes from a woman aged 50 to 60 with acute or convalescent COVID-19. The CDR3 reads CASSQEGTYQPQHF. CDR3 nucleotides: TGCGCCAGCAGCCAAGAAGGGACTTATCAGCCCCAGCATTTT.